The 16 T cell receptor beta chains below were found in one sample sequenced in a study of cytomegalovirus exposure and HLA in healthy donors. Use of 60 Vbeta and 13 Jbeta primers characterized the PCR. The data were produced by immunoSEQ multiplex PCR, yet TCRdb's version contains in-frame clones alone and is incomplete. The sample comprises some 130,000 clones, about three fifths of which are singletons, and approximately 9.1% rests with the top ten. The specimen sequenced was PBMCs. Receptors originate from a man aged 35 to 55 in good health and CMV-seropositive.

V gene TRBV11-2 combines with J gene TRBJ1-1, with D possibly matching TRBD1 (6 bases). Trimming removed 6 bases at V and 0 bases at J, with 11 bases between. CDR3 length: 14 residues. Germline loops: CDR1 SGHAT, CDR2 FQNNGV. CDR3 sequence (DNA): TGTGCCAGCAGAACAGGGCTCATGAACACTGAAGCTTTCTTT. Its translation is CASRTGLMNTEAFF.

The V call is TRBV11-1, the J call TRBJ2-5; 10 bases map to TRBD1. CDR3 length: 17 residues. The V gene's germline CDR1 is SGHAT and CDR2 FQDESV (reference sequence). With 4 bases clipped from V and 4 bases from J, the junction kept 12 bases outside the gene matches. CDR3 sequence reads: CASSSRGGQGPRETQYF. CDR3 coding DNA: TGTGCCAGCAGCTCCCGCGGGGGACAGGGGCCCCGAGAGACCCAGTACTTC.

This clone was observed a handful of times. One junction end disagrees with the germline gene, perhaps due to a read error. V and J are TRBV7-9 and TRBJ2-1; TRBD2 matches at 9 bases. The CDR3 covers 16 residues. Germline assignment: CDR1 SEHNR and CDR2 FQNEAQ (reference sequence). The CDR3 DNA follows: TGTTCCAGCAGCTTAAGCGGCGGGGGGGCGAGGAATGAGCAGTTCTTC. It specifies CSSSLSGGGARNEQFF.

V and J are TRBV11-2 and TRBJ2-5; 7 nucleotides align to TRBD2. The CDR3 spans 17 residues. Looked up from germline, CDR1 is SGHAT and CDR2 is FQNNGV. V shed 1 base and J 5 bases; nucleotides not matched to a gene: 13. This CDR3 is CASSLGYLAGGSETQYF. The CDR3 DNA sequence: TGTGCCAGCAGCTTAGGGTACTTAGCGGGCGGATCGGAGACCCAGTACTTC.

The V gene is TRBV6-5, the J gene TRBJ2-7; D possibly corresponds to TRBD2 (5 bases). The CDR3 runs to 14 residues. Trimming removed 2 bases at V and 2 bases at J, with 10 bases between. CDR1 and CDR2 from the germline V gene are MNHEY and SVGAGI. The CDR3 nucleotides read TGTGCCAGCAGTTACGACTATCGCGCCTACGAGCAGTACTTC. Translation gives CASSYDYRAYEQYF.

The chain employs TRBV9 and TRBJ2-5; TRBD2 matches 8 bases. Per germline, CDR1 SGDLS and CDR2 YYNGEE. The CDR3 extends over 15 amino acids. Unmatched junction bases numbered 4, after V lost 0 bases and J lost 3 bases. The CDR3 sequence: CASSVGRAGEETQYF. Here the CDR3 DNA reads TGTGCCAGCAGCGTAGGCCGAGCGGGAGAAGAGACCCAGTACTTC.

V gene TRBV27 combines with J gene TRBJ1-2; D is unclear. CDR1 and CDR2 (germline): MNHEY, SMNVEV (reference sequence). There are 14 residues in the CDR3. Trimming removed 6 bases from V and 2 bases from J, with 13 bases in between. CDR3 sequence: CASSGSTKNYGYTF. The CDR3 DNA follows: TGTGCCAGCAGCGGTAGCACGAAAAACTATGGCTACACCTTC.

The chain employs TRBV19 and TRBJ2-1, with D perhaps TRBD1 (7 bases). CDR1 is LNHDA, CDR2 SQIVND, per germline (reference sequence). This CDR3 spans 15 amino acids. The V end lost 1 base, the J end lost 15 bases, and 22 bases lay between the germline ends. The CDR3 loop is CASSIGGDSRFSVFF. DNA for the CDR3: TGTGCCAGTAGTATAGGGGGGGACAGCCGCTTCAGCGTGTTCTTC.

In this sample, this clone turned up a few times. The V call is TRBV30, the J call TRBJ2-7; TRBD2 matches 13 bases. This CDR3 comprises 19 residues. The V gene's germline CDR1 is GTSNPN and CDR2 SVGIG (reference sequence). Trimming took 3 bases from V and 0 from J; bases not matched to a gene: 14. Written as DNA, the CDR3 is TGTGCCTGGAGGAGGGGTTGGACTAGCGGGAGCCTTAGCTCCTACGAGCAGTACTTC. Translating gives CAWRRGWTSGSLSSYEQYF.

The rearrangement links TRBV7-3 to TRBJ1-1, with 7 bases matching TRBD1. V trimming: 5 bases; J trimming: 5 bases; junction bases outside the gene matches: 11. The CDR3 is made up of 15 amino acids. The germline gives CDR1 SGHTA, CDR2 FQGTGA. The CDR3: CASSPFGGTVTEAFF. The CDR3 DNA is TGTGCCAGCAGCCCCTTTGGCGGGACAGTGACTGAAGCTTTCTTT.

This clone was counted a few times. The V gene is TRBV2, the J gene TRBJ1-6; D is undetermined. V was shortened by 11 bases and J by 0 bases, with 14 bases between the two germline ends. CDR3 length: 15 amino acids. Germline CDR1 and CDR2: SNHLY and FYNNEI. This CDR3 is CADGREDSYNSPLHF. CDR3 nucleotide sequence: TGTGCCGACGGTCGGGAGGACTCCTATAATTCACCCCTCCACTTT.

In this sample, this clone turned up a few times. The genes are TRBV2 and TRBJ1-1; possibly TRBD1 for D (5 bases). Germline CDR1 is SNHLY and CDR2 is FYNNEI. The CDR3 contains 16 residues. V shed 2 bases and J shed 0 bases, with 13 bases lying between them. CDR3 sequence (DNA): TGTGCCAGCAGTGAACTGGGGGGGATGGTGAACACTGAAGCTTTCTTT. Amino acid sequence: CASSELGGMVNTEAFF.

This clone was observed a few times. The chain has TRBV5-8 and TRBJ1-4; 10 bases match TRBD1. The CDR3 is 15 amino acids. Germline loops: CDR1 SGHTS, CDR2 YDEGEE. The V gene end was trimmed by 5 bases and the J gene end by 4 bases; junction bases not matched to a gene: 5. CDR3 protein: CASSYRDRGNEKLFF. In DNA form, the CDR3 reads TGTGCCAGCAGTTACCGGGACAGGGGTAATGAAAAACTGTTTTTT. Together with reference TRBV5-8 and TRBJ1-4, the CDR3 gives the full variable domain: EAGVTQSPTHLIKTRGQQATLRCSPISGHTSVYWYQQALGLGLQFLLWYDEGEERNRGNFPPRFSGRQFPNYSSELNVNALELEDSALYLCASSYRDRGNEKLFFGSGTQLSVL.

This chain links TRBV28 with TRBJ2-5; D is possibly TRBD1 (6 bases). Germline CDR1 and CDR2: MDHEN and SYDVKM. The germline V and J ends were trimmed by 9 bases and 2 bases, with 10 bases remaining between them. The CDR3 loop spans 12 amino acids. The CDR3 DNA is TGTGCCAGTGGACAGAGACAAGAGACCCAGTACTTC. Translated: CASGQRQETQYF.

This clone has more than one count but fewer than ten. The sample holds other DNA sequences that translate to the same CDR3. The chain links TRBV30 to TRBJ1-5, with 8 bases matching TRBD1. Germline V CDR1 and CDR2: GTSNPN, SVGIG (reference sequence). The CDR3 runs to 15 residues. V shed 5 bases, J shed 0 bases, and the junction held 6 bases outside the gene matches. CDR3 sequence (DNA): TGTGCCTGGGGACGACAGGGGAGTAGCAATCAGCCCCAGCATTTT. It codes for CAWGRQGSSNQPQHF.

DNA of the CDR3: TGTGCCAGCAGGACTGCCGGGACTAGCGGTCGATATGAGCAGTTCTTC. It translates to CASRTAGTSGRYEQFF. This sequence joins TRBV27 and TRBJ2-1, with 11 nucleotides matching TRBD2. Germline lookup yields CDR1 MNHEY and CDR2 SMNVEV (reference sequence). CDR3 length: 16 amino acids. The J segment lost 8 bases and the V segment lost 6 bases, leaving 12 bases of the junction unmatched.